The 17 T cell receptor beta chains presented below share a single source sample, sequenced in a study of blood T cells in healthy people across ages. The authors ran a second PCR of roughly 6 to 12 cycles using a sample-barcoded 5' primer and a J-beta primer mix. MiXCR was run by TCRdb on the 5' RACE reads, yielding one entry per CDR3 protein. The table has 600,000 to 850,000 distinct CDR3 sequences, roughly 25% seen once; the top ten hold 9.4%. These data were also filed under a second study, of T cells of mothers and their children.

Sample: blood. The receptors were sampled from a boy younger than 18 in good health.

This clonotype was observed a few times. The chain joins TRBV20-1 to TRBJ2-7; TRBD2 matches 9 bases. The V gene's germline CDR1 is DFQATT and CDR2 SNEGSKA (reference sequence). V shed 0 bases and J 2 bases; nucleotides not matched to a gene: 2. This CDR3 spans 14 amino acids. CDR3 DNA: TGCAGTGCTAGAGAGCTAGCGGGGCCCTACGAGCAGTACTTC. Protein sequence: CSARELAGPYEQYF.

The V call is TRBV10-3, the J call TRBJ2-3; D gene ambiguous. Germline CDR1 reads ENHRY; CDR2 reads SYGVKD. Trimming took 10 bases from V and 1 from J, leaving 3 bases between them. This CDR3 has 10 amino acids. This chain's CDR3 is CANCTDTQYF. In DNA form, the CDR3 reads TGTGCCAACTGCACAGATACGCAGTATTTT.

This chain joins TRBV20-1 and TRBJ1-1, with TRBD1 matching 8 bases. V lost 2 bases to trimming and J lost 7 bases; unmatched junction nucleotides: 3. Germline CDR1 and CDR2: DFQATT and SNEGSKA (reference sequence). The CDR3 has 12 amino acids. The CDR3 region has the DNA TGCAGTGCTAGAACGGACAGGGTTGAAGCTTTCTTT. Its protein is CSARTDRVEAFF.

This chain links TRBV7-9 with TRBJ2-5, with D unresolved. Gene TRBJ2-1 matches the end of the DNA better, so the J call may be wrong. Germline CDR1 SEHNR, CDR2 FQNEAQ (reference sequence). The CDR3 is 12 residues long. The CDR3 loop reads CASSLVIDEQFF. The CDR3 nucleotides are TGTGCCAGCAGCTTAGTGATTGATGAGCAGTTCTTC.

The chain couples TRBV4-1 to TRBJ2-5; D remains ambiguous. The germline gives CDR1 MGHRA, CDR2 YSYEKL. Trimming took 1 base from V and 5 from J, leaving 11 bases between them. This CDR3 is built from 14 residues. CDR3 amino acids: CASSQGISVETQYF. The CDR3 bases are TGCGCCAGCAGCCAAGGGATAAGCGTTGAGACCCAGTACTTC.

This chain joins TRBV6-1 and TRBJ2-1; 8 nucleotides line up with TRBD2. V lost 6 bases, J lost 4 bases, and 8 bases stayed unmatched. CDR1 and CDR2 (germline): MNHNS, SASEGT. The length of the CDR3 is 15 residues. The CDR3 DNA is TGTGCCAGCAGGTGGAGCGGGGGTGGATACAATGAGCAGTTCTTC. Its translation is CASRWSGGGYNEQFF.

The chain links TRBV7-8 to TRBJ2-1, with 7 nucleotides matching TRBD2. The CDR3 is 17 amino acids. Per the germline V gene, CDR1 is SGHVS and CDR2 is FQNEAQ. Losses at the gene ends were 2 bases for V and 1 base for J; bases not matched to a gene: 8. The CDR3 DNA is TGTGCCAGCAGCTTACGGGGGGAGACACAATCCTACAATGAGCAGTTCTTC. Encoded protein: CASSLRGETQSYNEQFF.

In its sample, this clonotype was seen a few times. The genes are TRBV29-1 and TRBJ2-7; 7 positions agree with TRBD2. Trimming took 3 bases from V and 2 from J; bases not matched to a gene: 4. This CDR3 is built from 13 residues. Germline lookup yields CDR1 SQVTM and CDR2 ANQGSEA. The CDR3 DNA is TGCAGCGTTGAGGAGCGGGAACCCTACGAGCAGTACTTC. Its protein is CSVEEREPYEQYF.

The chain combines TRBV4-1 with TRBJ2-5; D could derive from TRBD1 or TRBD2 (5 bases each). The germline CDR1 and CDR2 sequences are MGHRA and YSYEKL. V was trimmed by 0 bases and J by 1 base, leaving 15 bases between them. There are 17 residues in the CDR3. The CDR3 bases are TGCGCCAGCAGCCAAGAAGGTCGGGACCGGCTCCAAGAGACCCAGTACTTC. It is translated as CASSQEGRDRLQETQYF.

The CDR3 protein is CATRLAGDYEQYF. DNA of the CDR3: TGTGCCACCAGACTAGCGGGGGACTACGAGCAGTACTTC. The V gene is TRBV27, the J gene TRBJ2-7; 12 bases are a match to TRBD2. Trimming took 10 bases from V and 3 from J; bases not matched to a gene: 4. The length of the CDR3 is 13 residues. Germline V gene data show CDR1 as MNHEY and CDR2 as SMNVEV (reference sequence).

This clonotype was observed a handful of times. The V call is TRBV10-3, the J call TRBJ2-3; D gene unclear. The CDR3 sequence is 12 residues long. Per the germline V gene, CDR1 is ENHRY and CDR2 is SYGVKD. With 4 bases removed from V and 6 bases from J, the gap between germline ends came to 8 bases. The CDR3 loop is CAISAVTDTQYF. CDR3 DNA: TGTGCCATCAGTGCAGTAACCGATACGCAGTATTTT.

The V call is TRBV7-8, the J call TRBJ1-6, with D possibly matching TRBD1 (6 bases). Germline lookup yields CDR1 SGHVS and CDR2 FQNEAQ. V was clipped by 4 bases and J by 8 bases, with 15 bases between them. There are 15 residues in the CDR3. The CDR3 loop is CASSSETGSDSPLHF. The CDR3 coding sequence is TGTGCCAGCAGCTCGGAGACAGGATCGGATTCACCCCTCCACTTT.

The V gene is TRBV3-1, the J gene TRBJ2-7; the D is unclear. CDR3 length equals 14 residues. Germline CDR1 and CDR2: LGHDT and YNNKEL (reference sequence). The V end was cut by 6 bases, the J end by 0 bases, with 12 bases between. The CDR3 is CASSFTLFSYEQYF. The CDR3 nucleotides are TGTGCCAGCAGTTTTACACTCTTCTCCTACGAGCAGTACTTC.

This chain links TRBV6-5 with TRBJ2-7; TRBD2 might be the D (6 bases). Germline CDR1 is MNHEY and CDR2 is SVGAGI. With 6 bases removed from V and 6 bases from J, the gap between germline ends came to 18 bases. The CDR3 loop spans 14 amino acids. The CDR3 region is CASSRSRLVFEQYF. The CDR3 coding sequence is TGTGCCAGCAGCCGTAGCCGACTAGTATTCGAGCAGTACTTC.

This clonotype has more than one count but fewer than ten. This rearrangement joins TRBV7-9 to TRBJ1-1, with TRBD1 matching 7 bases. Germline values: CDR1 SEHNR, CDR2 FQNEAQ (reference sequence). J gave up 0 bases and V 1 base, and 2 bases lay outside the gene matches. The CDR3 is 15 residues long. Here the CDR3 reads CASSLEGQLNTEAFF. DNA of the CDR3: TGTGCCAGCAGCTTAGAGGGACAGCTGAACACTGAAGCTTTCTTT.

This rearrangement joins TRBV3-1 to TRBJ2-4; D remains ambiguous. This CDR3 contains 13 residues. Between the trimmed V and J ends, which lost 0 bases and 14 bases, there was a span of 14 bases. Per the germline V gene, CDR1 is LGHDT and CDR2 is YNNKEL (reference sequence). The CDR3 spells CASSQEGLGKEYF. CDR3 in DNA: TGTGCCAGCAGCCAAGAAGGATTGGGCAAGGAGTACTTC.

The sample holds a few counts of this clonotype. The chain carries TRBV11-2 and TRBJ2-2; TRBD2 might be the D (6 bases). Trimming cost V 1 base and J 4 bases, with 7 bases left between them. Germline assignment: CDR1 SGHAT and CDR2 FQNNGV. The CDR3 is 14 amino acids. The CDR3 nucleotides read TGTGCCAGCAGCTTAGGGGAGGTCACCGGGGAGCTGTTTTTT. Its translation: CASSLGEVTGELFF.